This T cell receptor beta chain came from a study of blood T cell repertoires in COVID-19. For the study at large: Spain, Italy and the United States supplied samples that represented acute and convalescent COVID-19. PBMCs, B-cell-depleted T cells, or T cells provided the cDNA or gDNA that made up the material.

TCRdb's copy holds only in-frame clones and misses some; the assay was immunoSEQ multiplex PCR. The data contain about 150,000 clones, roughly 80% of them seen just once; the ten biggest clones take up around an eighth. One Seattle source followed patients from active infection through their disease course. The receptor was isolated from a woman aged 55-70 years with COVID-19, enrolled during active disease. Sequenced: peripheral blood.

The CDR3 DNA reads TGTGCCAGCAGACGGGACAGCGCTAACTATGGCTACACCTTC. Its protein is CASRRDSANYGYTF. The J gene is TRBJ1-2, the V gene TRBV6-6; 7 nucleotides line up with TRBD1. J lost 0 bases, V lost 6 bases, and 4 bases had no gene match. CDR3 length: 14 residues. Per germline, CDR1 MNHNY and CDR2 SVGAGI (reference sequence).